This is a list of T cell receptor beta chains from one sample in a study of cytomegalovirus exposure and HLA in healthy donors. The repertoire was sequenced with immunoSEQ multiplex PCR; TCRdb's copy has only in-frame clones and lacks some. The sample lists 100,000 to 150,000 clones, less than 90% occurring once. The sequencing input was PBMCs. Receptors were obtained from a man younger than 35 in good health and CMV-seropositive. The CDR3 runs from the conserved cysteine through the conserved F or W. D genes are given only for firm matches. Size values are once, few and many counts, or a class for expanded clones, and some rows have none.

v_gene	abundance	j_gene	d_gene	CDR3aa	CDR3nt
TRBV5-1	NA	TRBJ2-3	TRBD1	CASSSGTGGTDTQYF	TGCGCCAGCAGCTCAGGGACAGGGGGAACAGATACGCAGTATTTT
TRBV11-2	NA	TRBJ1-1	TRBD1	CASSFNGAGTGVEAFF	TGTGCCAGCAGCTTTAATGGGGCTGGTACAGGGGTTGAAGCTTTCTTT
TRBV5-4	NA	TRBJ2-2	TRBD2	CASSLPLAGGSNTGELFF	TGTGCCAGCAGCTTGCCTCTAGCGGGGGGCTCAAACACCGGGGAGCTGTTTTTT
TRBV27	NA	TRBJ2-3	TRBD2	CASSPLKLAGGTDTQYF	TGTGCCAGCAGTCCACTGAAACTAGCGGGGGGCACAGATACGCAGTATTTT
TRBV27	NA	TRBJ2-7	TRBD1	CARGRGPYEQYF	TGTGCCAGAGGCAGGGGGCCCTACGAGCAGTACTTC
TRBV7-6	NA	TRBJ2-7	NA	CASSLVDGSDSYEQYF	TGTGCCAGCAGCTTAGTCGACGGGTCCGACTCCTACGAGCAGTACTTC
TRBV9	NA	TRBJ2-4	NA	CASTSRTVRLNKNIQYF	TGTGCCAGCACATCCCGGACTGTCCGCCTAAACAAAAACATTCAGTACTTC
TRBV29-1	NA	TRBJ2-2	TRBD2	CSVRSGGANGELFF	TGCAGCGTGAGGAGCGGGGGGGCGAACGGGGAGCTGTTTTTT
TRBV5-1	few	TRBJ2-1	TRBD1	CASSWDSNNEQFF	TGCGCCAGCAGCTGGGACAGTAACAATGAGCAGTTCTTC
TRBV9	NA	TRBJ2-3	NA	CASSAVHGGPQYF	TGTGCCAGCAGCGCGGTGCACGGGGGGCCGCAGTATTTT
TRBV2	NA	TRBJ2-7	NA	CASSGTIGTYEQYF	TGTGCCAGCAGCGGGACAATTGGAACCTACGAGCAGTACTTC
TRBV2	NA	TRBJ2-3	TRBD2	CASSLSGAPDTQYF	TGTGCCAGCAGTCTTAGCGGGGCACCAGATACGCAGTATTTT
TRBV5-5	once	TRBJ1-3	NA	CASSLGGGPVFPSGNTIYF	TGTGCCAGCAGCTTGGGGGGGGGTCCGGTGTTCCCCTCTGGAAACACCATATATTTT
TRBV2	NA	TRBJ2-7	TRBD2	CASSEWRGADEQYF	TGTGCCAGCAGTGAATGGCGGGGGGCAGACGAGCAGTACTTC
TRBV5-6	NA	TRBJ2-7	TRBD2	CASSPWGGAYEQYF	TGTGCCAGCAGCCCCTGGGGGGGGGCCTACGAGCAGTACTTC
TRBV6-5	NA	TRBJ2-1	TRBD2	CASRRAGAPYNEQFF	TGTGCCAGCAGACGAGCGGGGGCCCCCTACAATGAGCAGTTCTTC
TRBV5-6	NA	TRBJ1-2	NA	CASSWENPNGYTF	TGTGCCAGCAGCTGGGAGAACCCTAATGGCTACACCTTC
TRBV9	NA	TRBJ2-3	TRBD2	CASSVEHGLAGDTQYF	TGTGCCAGCAGCGTAGAGCACGGACTAGCGGGAGATACGCAGTATTTT
TRBV21-1	NA	TRBJ1-6	NA	CASSEGAQGPGQVLCSYNSPLHF	TGTGCCAGCAGCGAAGGGGCGCAGGGCCCCGGCCAAGTGTTATGCTCCTATAATTCACCCCTCCACTTT
TRBV9	NA	TRBJ2-1	TRBD2	CASSASGTSGFDEQFF	TGTGCCAGCAGCGCAAGTGGGACTAGCGGCTTCGATGAGCAGTTCTTC
TRBV6-4	NA	TRBJ1-1	NA	CASSPGGPNTEAFF	TGTGCCAGCAGTCCCGGAGGCCCGAACACTGAAGCTTTCTTT
TRBV18	few	TRBJ2-5	TRBD1	CASSGTGGQETQYF	TGTGCCAGCTCCGGGACAGGGGGCCAAGAGACCCAGTACTTC
TRBV28	NA	TRBJ1-4	NA	CATLQFATNEKLFF	TGTGCCACACTACAATTTGCAACTAATGAAAAACTGTTTTTT
TRBV9	NA	TRBJ2-1	TRBD1	CASSSGQGVNEQFF	TGTGCCAGCAGCTCGGGACAGGGGGTCAATGAGCAGTTCTTC
TRBV21-1	NA	TRBJ1-3	NA	CASWGGGTGVKVGGNTIYF	NA
TRBV6-4	few	TRBJ2-1	TRBD2	CASSPAGDHYNEQFF	TGTGCCAGCAGCCCCGCGGGGGACCACTACAATGAGCAGTTCTTC
TRBV27	NA	TRBJ2-7	TRBD1	CASSLRDRGYEQYF	TGTGCCAGCAGTCTCCGGGACAGGGGCTACGAGCAGTACTTC
TRBV5-4	NA	TRBJ2-3	NA	CASSLRAVRWSSTDTQYF	TGTGCCAGCAGCCTGCGGGCAGTGCGGTGGTCATCCACAGATACGCAGTATTTT
TRBV2	NA	TRBJ1-1	TRBD1	CASTGQVNTEAFF	TGTGCCAGCACCGGACAGGTGAACACTGAAGCTTTCTTT
TRBV6-5	NA	TRBJ2-1	TRBD2	CASSSLAGGPNEQFF	TGTGCCAGCAGCTCCCTAGCGGGGGGACCCAATGAGCAGTTCTTC
TRBV28	NA	TRBJ2-3	TRBD2	CASSPLQTSGGDTDTQYF	TGTGCCAGCAGTCCCCTGCAGACTAGCGGGGGGGACACAGATACGCAGTATTTT
TRBV14	once	TRBJ2-3	TRBD1	CASSHLTGGGTDTQYF	TGTGCCAGCAGCCACCTGACAGGGGGGGGCACAGATACGCAGTATTTT
TRBV19	NA	TRBJ1-3	NA	CASSMSLTPGNTIYF	TGTGCCAGTAGTATGAGTTTAACGCCTGGAAACACCATATATTTT
TRBV7-9	NA	TRBJ2-3	TRBD2	CASSFSGGPDTQYF	TGTGCCAGCAGCTTTAGCGGGGGGCCCGATACGCAGTATTTT
TRBV28	NA	TRBJ1-3	NA	CASSFRSRAGPHSGNTIYF	TGTGCCAGCAGTTTTCGATCCAGGGCAGGGCCCCACTCTGGAAACACCATATATTTT
TRBV15	once	TRBJ1-2	TRBD1	CATSTTQGALGYTF	TGTGCCACCAGCACTACACAGGGGGCCCTTGGCTACACCTTC
TRBV2	NA	TRBJ2-2	NA	CASSMTENTGELFF	TGTGCCAGCAGTATGACAGAGAACACCGGGGAGCTGTTTTTT
TRBV15	NA	TRBJ2-2	NA	CATSRVRTPGELFF	TGTGCCACCAGCAGAGTGCGTACTCCCGGGGAGCTGTTTTTT
TRBV6-4	NA	TRBJ2-3	NA	CASSDASDTQYF	TGTGCCAGCAGTGACGCGTCAGATACGCAGTATTTT
TRBV6-1	NA	TRBJ2-7	TRBD1	CASSGGPGQGPSYEQYF	TGTGCCAGCAGTGGTGGGCCGGGACAGGGGCCCTCCTACGAGCAGTACTTC
TRBV19	NA	TRBJ2-7	TRBD1	CASSAGTGDSYEQYF	TGTGCCAGTAGTGCCGGGACAGGGGATTCCTACGAGCAGTACTTC
TRBV6-5	NA	TRBJ1-2	NA	CASSTWTAPYGYTF	TGTGCCAGCAGTACCTGGACAGCGCCCTATGGCTACACCTTC
TRBV2	NA	TRBJ2-7	NA	CASSAEAYEQYF	TGTGCCAGCAGTGCAGAGGCCTACGAGCAGTACTTC
TRBV5-4	few	TRBJ2-6	NA	CASSSYNGVVSGANVLTF	TGTGCCAGCAGCTCCTACAACGGGGTAGTCTCTGGGGCCAACGTCCTGACTTTC